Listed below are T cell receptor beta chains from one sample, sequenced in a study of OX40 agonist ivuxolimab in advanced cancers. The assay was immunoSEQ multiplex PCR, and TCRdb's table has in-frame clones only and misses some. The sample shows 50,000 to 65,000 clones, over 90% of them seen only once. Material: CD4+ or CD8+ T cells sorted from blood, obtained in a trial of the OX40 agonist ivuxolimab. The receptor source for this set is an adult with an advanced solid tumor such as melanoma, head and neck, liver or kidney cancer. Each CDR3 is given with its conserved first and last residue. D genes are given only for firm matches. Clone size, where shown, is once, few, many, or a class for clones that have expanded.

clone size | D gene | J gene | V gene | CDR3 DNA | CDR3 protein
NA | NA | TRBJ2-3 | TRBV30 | TGTGCCTGGAGTGTAAAGGCCTCTAGCACAGATACGCAGTATTTT | CAWSVKASSTDTQYF
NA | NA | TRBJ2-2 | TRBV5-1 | TGCGCCAGCAGCTTGGACCCGCAGGGAAGGGCCGGGGAGCTGTTTTTT | CASSLDPQGRAGELFF
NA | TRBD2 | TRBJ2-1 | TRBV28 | TGTGCCAGCAGGCCAGCGGGATACGCGTTTCGGAATGAGCAGTTCTTC | CASRPAGYAFRNEQFF
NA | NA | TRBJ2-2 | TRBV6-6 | TGTGCCAGCAGCCTCGGCTCAGGGGCGGACACCGGGGAGCTGTTTTTT | CASSLGSGADTGELFF
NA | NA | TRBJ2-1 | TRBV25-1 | TGTGCCAGCAGTGAACGTTTTGGGGGTAGAAATAGTGAGCAGTTCTTC | CASSERFGGRNSEQFF
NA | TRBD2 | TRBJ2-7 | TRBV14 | TGTGCCAGCAGCCGGACTAGTCCCTACGAGCAGTACTTC | CASSRTSPYEQYF
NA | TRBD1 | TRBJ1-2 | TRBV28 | TGTGCCATCCTACCGCTACCGGGACAGGGTGAGGATGGCTACACCTTC | CAILPLPGQGEDGYTF
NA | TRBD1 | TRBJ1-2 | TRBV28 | TGTGCCAGCAGTTCCCCTAGGACAGGGGATTCCTATGGCTACACCTTC | CASSSPRTGDSYGYTF
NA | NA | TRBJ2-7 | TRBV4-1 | TGCGCCAGCAGCCAAGAGCCGGCCAGCTCCTACGAGCAGTACTTC | CASSQEPASSYEQYF
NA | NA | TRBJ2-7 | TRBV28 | TGTGCCAGCAGTTTTGGGACCTACCTCTACGAGCAGTACTTC | CASSFGTYLYEQYF
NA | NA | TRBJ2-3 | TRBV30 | TGTGCCTGGAGTGTACTCGGCCACACAGATACGCAGTATTTT | CAWSVLGHTDTQYF
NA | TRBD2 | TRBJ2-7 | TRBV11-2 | TGTGCCAGCAGCGCCTTACTAGCGGGGGTTTACGAGCAGTACTTC | CASSALLAGVYEQYF
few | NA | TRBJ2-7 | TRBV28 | TGTGCCAGCAACGGGGTAAGGTCCTACGAGCAGTACTTC | CASNGVRSYEQYF
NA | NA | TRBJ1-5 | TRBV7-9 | TGTGCCAGCAGCTTTACAGGGCGGGAGCCCCAGCATTTT | CASSFTGREPQHF
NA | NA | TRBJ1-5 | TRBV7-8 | TGTGCCAGCAGCTTCGGGGCCTTCGGGGGGGAGCCCCAGCATTTT | CASSFGAFGGEPQHF
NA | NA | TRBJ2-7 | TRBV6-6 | TGTGCCAGCAGTTACTCAAGGACGAGCTCCTACGAGCAGTACTTC | CASSYSRTSSYEQYF
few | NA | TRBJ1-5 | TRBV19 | TGTGCCAGTAGTATGGGAGGGACCAATCAGCCCCAGCATTTT | CASSMGGTNQPQHF
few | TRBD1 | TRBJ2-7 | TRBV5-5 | TGTGCCAGCAGCTTCTCCGGGACAGGGACCTACGAGCAGTACTTC | CASSFSGTGTYEQYF
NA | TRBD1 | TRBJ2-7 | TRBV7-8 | TGTGCCAGCAGCTTAGCTTTGGGACAGACCTCCTACGAGCAGTACTTC | CASSLALGQTSYEQYF
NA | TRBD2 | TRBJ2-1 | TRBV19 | TGTGCCAGTAAAAGACTAGCGCCATACAATGAGCAGTTCTTC | CASKRLAPYNEQFF
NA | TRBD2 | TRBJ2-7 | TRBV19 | TGTGCCAGTATCGAAGAGGTGGGCGGGAGCTACGAGCAGTACTTC | CASIEEVGGSYEQYF
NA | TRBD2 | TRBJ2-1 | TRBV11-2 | TGTGCCAGCAGCTTAGAGTCCAGCGGGAGTGCTAACAATGAGCAGTTCTTC | CASSLESSGSANNEQFF
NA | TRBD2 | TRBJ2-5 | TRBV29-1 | TGCAGCGTTGAACCACTTAACCTACTAGCGGCCCAAGAGACCCAGTACTTC | CSVEPLNLLAAQETQYF
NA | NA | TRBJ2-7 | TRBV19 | TGTGCCAGTAGTATAGCCAAGTCCGAGCAGTACTTC | CASSIAKSEQYF
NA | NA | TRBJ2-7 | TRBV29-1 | TGCAGCGTTGAAGACCCTTACGGGCCAGCGGACTCCTACGAGCAGTACTTC | CSVEDPYGPADSYEQYF
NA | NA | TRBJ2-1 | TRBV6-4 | TGTGCCAGCAGTGACGGGACGAGCTCCTACAATGAGCAGTTCTTC | CASSDGTSSYNEQFF